Listed here are 2 T cell receptor beta chains from one sample, sequenced in a study of blood T cells in healthy people across ages. It was with a sample-barcoded 5' primer and a J-beta primer mix that a second PCR of roughly 6 to 12 cycles was run. Using its own MiXCR run on the 5' RACE reads, TCRdb lists one record per CDR3 protein. This table holds about a million distinct CDR3 sequences, around 54% found once. Specimen: blood. These TCRs come from a woman aged 55-75 years in good health.

This rearrangement joins TRBV7-7 to TRBJ2-6; 7 bases fit TRBD1. The CDR3 runs to 16 residues. V was clipped by 5 bases and J by 2 bases; unmatched bases: 6. Per the germline V gene, CDR1 is SSHAT and CDR2 is FNYEAQ (reference sequence). This CDR3 reads CASSPVDRAGANVLTF. CDR3 bases: TGTGCCAGCAGCCCAGTAGACAGGGCTGGGGCCAACGTCCTGACTTTC.

The rearrangement links TRBV6-5 to TRBJ2-3; 9 nucleotides align to TRBD2. The CDR3 sequence is 20 residues long. CDR1 and CDR2 (germline): MNHEY, SVGAGI. The junction had 17 bases not matched to a gene; V was cut back by 0 bases and J by 4 bases. CDR3 protein: CASSYSSVFVAGGRADTQYF. For the CDR3, the DNA is TGTGCCAGCAGTTACTCGTCTGTTTTTGTGGCGGGAGGGCGGGCAGATACGCAGTATTTT.